The TCR beta chain under discussion was sequenced for a study of blood T cells in healthy people across ages. CDR3 size: 14 residues. The germline gives CDR1 MDHEN, CDR2 SYDVKM. V was trimmed by 2 bases and J by 4 bases, leaving 11 bases between them. A sample-barcoded 5' primer and a J-beta primer mix were used in a second PCR of roughly 6 to 11 cycles. Via MiXCR, TCRdb re-called the 5' RACE reads, giving one row per CDR3 protein. Of some 1.4 million distinct CDR3 sequences in the sample, about 40% were seen once. The chain has TRBV28 and TRBJ1-2, with D perhaps matching TRBD1 (5 bases). The sequence was collected from a woman aged 18-30 years in good health. Sequenced material: blood. CDR3 residues: CASSLGGLPYGYTF. Here the CDR3 DNA reads TGTGCCAGCAGTTTAGGGGGTCTGCCCTATGGCTACACCTTC.